The 13 T cell receptor beta chains below were found in one sample sequenced in a study of regulatory T cells in long-lasting Graves disease. Time point specified: newly diagnosed GD, antithyroid drugs for less than 3 months. From PBMCs, RNA was extracted and then used to make the TCR library. Library construction for TCR beta used iRepertoire HTBI primers and Arm-PCR of CDR3 regions. TCRdb re-analysed the multiplex PCR reads in MiXCR, keeping a single row per CDR3 protein. Counted here are roughly 350,000 distinct CDR3 sequences, around 16% occurring once; the ten biggest clones make up over 20%. These data were also reused for a study on T cells in Graves' hyperthyroidism and ophthalmopathy.

Specimen: peripheral blood mononuclear cells (PBMCs), collected at new diagnosis, from a patient treated with antithyroid drugs. Receptor source: a woman aged 18-29 years with Graves disease.

This clonotype was seen many times. The CDR3 nucleotides read TGTGCCAGCAGCTTCACTCCGGGACAGTTCAATTCACCCCTCCACTTT. Translating it yields CASSFTPGQFNSPLHF. This chain joins TRBV7-2 and TRBJ1-6, with TRBD1 identical over 7 bases. V shed 3 bases and J 7 bases; nucleotides not matched to a gene: 9. In germline, CDR1 is SGHTA, CDR2 FQGNSA. The CDR3 totals 16 residues.

The chain uses TRBV19 and TRBJ1-5; TRBD1 might be the D (6 bases). Germline CDR1 LNHDA, CDR2 SQIVND (reference sequence). The CDR3 contains 16 residues. Trimming took off 4 bases at V and 4 bases at J, with 17 bases between the two ends. The CDR3 loop is CASSTRRGRRNQPQHF. CDR3 DNA: TGTGCCAGTAGTACACGCAGGGGAAGGCGAAATCAGCCCCAGCATTTT.

This clonotype was counted a few times. This chain connects TRBV7-9 to TRBJ2-2, with 8 bases matching TRBD2. Looked up from germline, CDR1 is SEHNR and CDR2 is FQNEAQ (reference sequence). J was trimmed by 2 bases and V by 2 bases; bases with no gene match: 4. This CDR3 is built from 16 residues. As DNA, the CDR3 is TGTGCCAGCAGCTTAAAAGCGGGGGAAAACACCGGGGAGCTGTTTTTT. It is translated as CASSLKAGENTGELFF.

This clonotype was counted at least ten times. The V and J genes are TRBV13 and TRBJ2-3, with 8 bases aligning to TRBD2. Germline V CDR1 and CDR2: PRHDT, FYEKMQ (reference sequence). V shed 5 bases, J shed 2 bases, and the junction held 6 bases outside the gene matches. This CDR3 has 15 residues. The DNA for the CDR3 is TGTGCCAGCAGCCCAACGGGACTAGACACAGATACGCAGTATTTT. Translating gives CASSPTGLDTDTQYF.

The rearrangement joins TRBV20-1 to TRBJ2-1; D uncertain. Trimming took off 4 bases at V and 6 bases at J, with 13 bases between the two ends. CDR3 size: 13 residues. CDR1 DFQATT and CDR2 SNEGSKA come from the germline V gene (reference sequence). CDR3 loop: CSATSQTRNEQFF. The CDR3 nucleotides are TGCAGTGCTACCAGTCAGACCCGCAATGAGCAGTTCTTC.

This clonotype turned up a few times. CDR3: CASTQFQSGNTIYF. For the CDR3, the DNA is TGTGCCAGCACCCAGTTCCAATCTGGAAACACCATATATTTT. V is TRBV18 and J is TRBJ1-3; D unclear. V shed 8 bases and J shed 1 base, with 12 bases lying between them. This CDR3 contains 14 residues. CDR1 and CDR2 from the germline V gene are KGHSH and LQKENI.

CDR3 protein: CSPDSTGAEAFF. CDR3 in DNA: TGCAGTCCAGACTCGACAGGGGCTGAAGCTTTCTTT. The chain links TRBV20-1 to TRBJ1-1, with 8 nucleotides matching TRBD1. V dropped 8 bases and J dropped 6; count of bases not matched to a gene: 8. Germline assignment: CDR1 DFQATT and CDR2 SNEGSKA (reference sequence). The CDR3 runs 12 residues.

This clonotype was seen many times. The chain carries TRBV10-3 and TRBJ2-3, with TRBD1 identical over 9 bases. The CDR3 has 14 residues. Germline lookup yields CDR1 ENHRY and CDR2 SYGVKD. After removal of 8 bases from V and 6 bases from J, the junction contained 9 bases not matched to a gene. The CDR3 region has the DNA TGTGCCATCGGGGGGACAGGGTATGCGGATACGCAGTATTTT. Its protein is CAIGGTGYADTQYF.

This clonotype appeared a few times. The chain joins TRBV2 to TRBJ1-1, with D hard to call. The ends were cut back, 7 bases at V and 1 base at J, with 13 bases in the middle. The CDR3 is made up of 14 amino acids. Germline V lookup: CDR1 SNHLY, CDR2 FYNNEI. CDR3 DNA: TGTGCCAGCAATCGGCTGAGAGGGAACACTGAAGCTTTCTTT. This codes for CASNRLRGNTEAFF.

J is TRBJ2-3 and V is TRBV7-9; D unclear. CDR1 and CDR2 (germline): SEHNR, FQNEAQ (reference sequence). CDR3 length equals 11 residues. V lost 10 bases, J lost 5 bases, and 10 bases lay in between. CDR3 sequence: CATLGKDTQYF. In nucleotides, the CDR3 is TGTGCCACCCTAGGGAAAGATACGCAGTATTTT.

The table lists this clonotype with many counts. V and J are TRBV14 and TRBJ2-4; tentatively, D is TRBD2 (6 bases). Germline assignment: CDR1 SGHDN and CDR2 FVKESK. The V end lost 4 bases, the J end lost 2 bases, and 18 bases lay between the germline ends. This CDR3 has 17 residues. As DNA, the CDR3 is TGTGCCAGCAGCCCGAGCGACGGACGCGGGACCAAAAACATTCAGTACTTC. It codes for CASSPSDGRGTKNIQYF.

There are a few counts of this clonotype. The rearrangement joins TRBV20-1 to TRBJ1-2; 7 nucleotides line up with TRBD1. Unmatched junction bases numbered 8, after V lost 6 bases and J lost 1 base. Germline values: CDR1 DFQATT, CDR2 SNEGSKA (reference sequence). CDR3 length: 14 residues. The CDR3 DNA sequence: TGCAGTGCGCGGGACAGTAAGGTTAACTATGGCTACACCTTC. Its translation: CSARDSKVNYGYTF.

This clonotype turned up a few times. J is TRBJ2-7 and V is TRBV6-1; maybe TRBD1 (6 bases). The CDR3 totals 13 residues. Germline loops: CDR1 MNHNS, CDR2 SASEGT. Trimming stripped 8 bases from V and 1 base from J, with 12 bases between. CDR3 in DNA: TGTGCCAGCCGGGACATGACATCCTACGAGCAGTACTTC. Amino acid sequence: CASRDMTSYEQYF.